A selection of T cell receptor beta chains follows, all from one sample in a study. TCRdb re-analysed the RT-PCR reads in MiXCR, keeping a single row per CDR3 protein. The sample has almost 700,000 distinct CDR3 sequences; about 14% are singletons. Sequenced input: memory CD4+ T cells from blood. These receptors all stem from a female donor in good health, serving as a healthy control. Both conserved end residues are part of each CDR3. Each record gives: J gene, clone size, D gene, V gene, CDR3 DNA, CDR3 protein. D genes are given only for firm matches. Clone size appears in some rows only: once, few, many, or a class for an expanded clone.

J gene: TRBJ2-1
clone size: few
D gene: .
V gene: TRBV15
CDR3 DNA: TGTGCCACCAGCAGAGAATCGGTTGGGGCTTACAATGAGCAGTTCTTC
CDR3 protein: CATSRESVGAYNEQFF

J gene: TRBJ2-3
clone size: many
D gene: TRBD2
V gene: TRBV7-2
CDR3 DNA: TGTGCCAGCAGCTTTAGCGGGAGAGGGGATACGCAGTATTTT
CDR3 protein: CASSFSGRGDTQYF

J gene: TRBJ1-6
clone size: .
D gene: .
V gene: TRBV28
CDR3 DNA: TGTGCCAGCAGTTGGCAGCCTCCCCTGAGGGATTCACCCCTCCACTTT
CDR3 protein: CASSWQPPLRDSPLHF

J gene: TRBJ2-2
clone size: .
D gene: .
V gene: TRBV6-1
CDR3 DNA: TGTGCCAGCGTGTGGACCAGCGGCGGGGAGCTGTTTTTT
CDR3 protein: CASVWTSGGELFF

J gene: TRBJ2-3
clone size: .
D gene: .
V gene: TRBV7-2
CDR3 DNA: TGTGCCAGCAGCTTATTAGATAGCACAGATACGCAGTATTTT
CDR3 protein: CASSLLDSTDTQYF

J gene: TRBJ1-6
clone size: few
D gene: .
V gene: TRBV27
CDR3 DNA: TGTGCCAGCAGTTTAGTAGGGGATTCTTCACCCCTCCACTTT
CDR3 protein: CASSLVGDSSPLHF

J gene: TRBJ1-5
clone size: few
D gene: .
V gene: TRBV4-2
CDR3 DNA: TGTGCCAGCAGCCAAGATGGGGGGGCTCATCAGCCCCAGCATTTT
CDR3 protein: CASSQDGGAHQPQHF

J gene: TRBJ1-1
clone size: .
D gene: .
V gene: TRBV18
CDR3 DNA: TGTGCCAGCTCGGCGGGCACTAGGATGAACACTGAAGCTTTCTTT
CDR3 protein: CASSAGTRMNTEAFF

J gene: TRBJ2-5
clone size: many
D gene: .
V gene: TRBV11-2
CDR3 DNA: TGTGCCAGCAGCTTGGGAAGGGAGGAGACCCAGTACTTC
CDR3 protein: CASSLGREETQYF

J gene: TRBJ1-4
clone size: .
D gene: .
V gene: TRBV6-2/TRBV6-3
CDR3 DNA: TGTGCCAGCAGACAACCGGGTTGGTTTGAAAAACTGTTTTTT
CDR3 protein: CASRQPGWFEKLFF

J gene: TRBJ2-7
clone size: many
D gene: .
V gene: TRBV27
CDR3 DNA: TGTGCCAGCAGTCCGGGGTTCCGGATAAGTAGGGAGCAGTACTTC
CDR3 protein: CASSPGFRISREQYF

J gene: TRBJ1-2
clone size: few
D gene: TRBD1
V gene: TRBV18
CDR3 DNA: TGTGCCAGCTCACCACTGGGACAGGCAAGCTATGGCTACACCTTC
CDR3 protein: CASSPLGQASYGYTF

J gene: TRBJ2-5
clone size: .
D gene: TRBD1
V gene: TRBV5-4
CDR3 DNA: TGTGCCAGCAGCTTCCGCGCAGGGGGCGGGTGGGAGACCCAGTACTTC
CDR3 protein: CASSFRAGGGWETQYF

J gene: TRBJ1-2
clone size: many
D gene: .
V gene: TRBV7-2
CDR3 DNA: TGTGCCAGCAGCCTGGACGTGAACTATGGCTACACCTTC
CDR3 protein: CASSLDVNYGYTF

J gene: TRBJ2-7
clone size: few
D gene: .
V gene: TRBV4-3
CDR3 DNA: TGCGCCAGCAGCCAAGTATGGGCCGAGGCAGTGCCCTCCTACGAGCAGTACTTC
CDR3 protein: CASSQVWAEAVPSYEQYF

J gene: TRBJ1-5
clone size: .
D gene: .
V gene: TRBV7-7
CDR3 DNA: TGTGCTAGCAGCTCCGGGGCAGGGGCTCCCCAGCATTTT
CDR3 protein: CASSSGAGAPQHF

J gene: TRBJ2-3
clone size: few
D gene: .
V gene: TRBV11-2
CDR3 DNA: TGTGCCAGCAGCCTCCTGGTGGGGGCTAACACAGATACGCAGTATTTT
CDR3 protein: CASSLLVGANTDTQYF

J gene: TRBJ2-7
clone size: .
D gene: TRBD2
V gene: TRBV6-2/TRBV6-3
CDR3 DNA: TGTGCCAGCACCTCGGGACTAGTCGCCGAGCAGTACTTC
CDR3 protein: CASTSGLVAEQYF

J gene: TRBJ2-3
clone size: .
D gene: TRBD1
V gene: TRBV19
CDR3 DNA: TGTGCCACCACAGGGGGCTACTTCGCAGATACGCAGTATTTT
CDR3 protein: CATTGGYFADTQYF